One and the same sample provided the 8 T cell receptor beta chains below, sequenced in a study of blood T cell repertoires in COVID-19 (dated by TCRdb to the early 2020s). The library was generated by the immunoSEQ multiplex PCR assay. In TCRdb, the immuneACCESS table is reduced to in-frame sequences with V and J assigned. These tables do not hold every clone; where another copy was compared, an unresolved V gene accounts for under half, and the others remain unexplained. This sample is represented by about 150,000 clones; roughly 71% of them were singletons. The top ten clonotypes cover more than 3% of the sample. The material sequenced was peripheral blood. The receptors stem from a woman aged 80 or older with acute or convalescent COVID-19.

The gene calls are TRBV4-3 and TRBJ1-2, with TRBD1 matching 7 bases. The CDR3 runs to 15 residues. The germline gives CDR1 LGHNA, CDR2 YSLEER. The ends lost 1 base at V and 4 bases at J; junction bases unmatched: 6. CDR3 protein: CASSQGATGSYGYTF. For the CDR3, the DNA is TGCGCCAGCAGCCAAGGGGCGACAGGGAGCTATGGCTACACCTTC.

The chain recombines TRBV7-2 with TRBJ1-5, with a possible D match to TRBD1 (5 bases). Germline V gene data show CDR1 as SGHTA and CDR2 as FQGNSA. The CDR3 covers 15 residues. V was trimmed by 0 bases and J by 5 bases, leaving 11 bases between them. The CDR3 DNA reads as TGTGCCAGCAGCTTAGCGCTAGGGGCAGATCAGCCCCAGCATTTT. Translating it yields CASSLALGADQPQHF.

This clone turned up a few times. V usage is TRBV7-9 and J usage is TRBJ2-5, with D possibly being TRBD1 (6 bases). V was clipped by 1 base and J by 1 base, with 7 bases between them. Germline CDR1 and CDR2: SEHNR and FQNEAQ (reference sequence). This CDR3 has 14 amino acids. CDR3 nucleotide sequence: TGTGCCAGCAGCTTAGAAGGGGGCCAAGAGACCCAGTACTTC. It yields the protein CASSLEGGQETQYF.

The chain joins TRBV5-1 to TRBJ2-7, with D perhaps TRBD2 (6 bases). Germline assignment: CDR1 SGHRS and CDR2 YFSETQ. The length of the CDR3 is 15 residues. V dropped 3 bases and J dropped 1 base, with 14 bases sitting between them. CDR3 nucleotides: TGCGCCAGCAGCTCCCCAGAAAGCGGGTCCTACGAGCAGTACTTC. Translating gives CASSSPESGSYEQYF. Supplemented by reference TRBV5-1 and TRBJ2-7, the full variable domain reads KAGVTQTPRYLIKTRGQQVTLSCSPISGHRSVSWYQQTPGQGLQFLFEYFSETQRNKGNFPGRFSGRQFSNSRSEMNVSTLELGDSALYLCASSSPESGSYEQYFGPGTRLTVT.

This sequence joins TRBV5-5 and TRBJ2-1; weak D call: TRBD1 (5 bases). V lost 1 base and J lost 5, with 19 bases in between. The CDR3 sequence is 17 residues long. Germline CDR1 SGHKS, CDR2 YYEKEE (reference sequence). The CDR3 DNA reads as TGTGCCAGCAGCTTGACCCTTATTAGGGGATGGGACAATGAGCAGTTCTTC. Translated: CASSLTLIRGWDNEQFF. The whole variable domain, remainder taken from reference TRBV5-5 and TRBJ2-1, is DAGVTQSPTHLIKTRGQQVTLRCSPISGHKSVSWYQQVLGQGPQFIFQYYEKEERGRGNFPDRFSARQFPNYSSELNVNALLLGDSALYLCASSLTLIRGWDNEQFFGPGTRLTVL.

For the CDR3, the DNA is TGTGCCATCAGGGACCGGACAGGTTCCTCCTACGAGCAGTACTTC. Protein sequence: CAIRDRTGSSYEQYF. The chain links TRBV10-3 to TRBJ2-7, with 7 bases aligning to TRBD1. Germline V CDR1 and CDR2: ENHRY, SYGVKD. Unmatched junction bases numbered 8, after V lost 6 bases and J lost 0 bases. The CDR3 spans 15 residues.

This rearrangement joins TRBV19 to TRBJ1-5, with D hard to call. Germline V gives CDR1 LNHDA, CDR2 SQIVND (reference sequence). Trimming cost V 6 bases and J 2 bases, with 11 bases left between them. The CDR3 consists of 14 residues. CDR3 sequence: CASRSVNGNQPQHF. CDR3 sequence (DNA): TGTGCCAGTAGATCGGTTAATGGCAATCAGCCCCAGCATTTT.

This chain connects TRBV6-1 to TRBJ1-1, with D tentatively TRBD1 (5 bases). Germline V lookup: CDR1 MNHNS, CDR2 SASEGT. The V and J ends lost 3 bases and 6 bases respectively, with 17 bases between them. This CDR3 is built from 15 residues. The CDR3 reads CASSDGRGLGSEAFF. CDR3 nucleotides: TGTGCCAGCAGTGATGGGAGGGGCCTAGGGTCTGAAGCTTTCTTT.